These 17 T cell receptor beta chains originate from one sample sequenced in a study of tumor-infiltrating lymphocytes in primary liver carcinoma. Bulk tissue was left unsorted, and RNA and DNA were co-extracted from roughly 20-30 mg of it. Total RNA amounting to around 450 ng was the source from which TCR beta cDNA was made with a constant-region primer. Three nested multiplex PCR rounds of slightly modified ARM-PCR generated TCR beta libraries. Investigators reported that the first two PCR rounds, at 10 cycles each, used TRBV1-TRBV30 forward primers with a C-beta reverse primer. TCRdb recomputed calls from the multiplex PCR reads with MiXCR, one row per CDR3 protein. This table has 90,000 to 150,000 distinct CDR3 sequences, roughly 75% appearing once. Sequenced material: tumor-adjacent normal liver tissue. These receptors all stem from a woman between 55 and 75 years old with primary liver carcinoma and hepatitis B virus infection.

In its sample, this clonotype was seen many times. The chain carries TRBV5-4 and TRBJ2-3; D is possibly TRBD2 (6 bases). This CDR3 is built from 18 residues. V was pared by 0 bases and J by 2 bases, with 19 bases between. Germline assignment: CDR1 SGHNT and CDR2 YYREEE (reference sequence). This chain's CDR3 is CASSLAPGSRIFTDTQYF. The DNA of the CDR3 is TGTGCCAGCAGCTTGGCTCCCGGGAGCCGAATCTTCACAGATACGCAGTATTTT.

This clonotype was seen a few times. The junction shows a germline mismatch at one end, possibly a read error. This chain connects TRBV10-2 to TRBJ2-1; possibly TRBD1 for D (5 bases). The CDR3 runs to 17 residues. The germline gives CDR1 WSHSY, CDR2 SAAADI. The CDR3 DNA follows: TGCACCAGCAGTGAGTCGATCTCACAGGCTCCATACAACGAGCAATTCTTC. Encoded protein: CTSSESISQAPYNEQFF.

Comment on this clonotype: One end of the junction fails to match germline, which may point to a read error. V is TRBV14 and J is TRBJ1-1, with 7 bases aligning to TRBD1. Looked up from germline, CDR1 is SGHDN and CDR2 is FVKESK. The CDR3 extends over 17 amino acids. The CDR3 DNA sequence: TGTGCCAGCAGCCCCTTTCGGGACAGTCGTTGGAACACTGAAGCTTCCTTT. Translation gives CASSPFRDSRWNTEASF.

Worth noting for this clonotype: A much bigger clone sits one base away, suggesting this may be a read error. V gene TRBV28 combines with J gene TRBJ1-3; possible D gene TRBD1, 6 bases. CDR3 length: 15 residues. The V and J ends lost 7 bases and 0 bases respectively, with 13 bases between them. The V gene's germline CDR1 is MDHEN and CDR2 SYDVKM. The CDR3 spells CASTTRGTSGNTIYF. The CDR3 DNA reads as TGTGCCAGCACCACCAGGGGAACCTCTGGAAACACCATATATTTT.

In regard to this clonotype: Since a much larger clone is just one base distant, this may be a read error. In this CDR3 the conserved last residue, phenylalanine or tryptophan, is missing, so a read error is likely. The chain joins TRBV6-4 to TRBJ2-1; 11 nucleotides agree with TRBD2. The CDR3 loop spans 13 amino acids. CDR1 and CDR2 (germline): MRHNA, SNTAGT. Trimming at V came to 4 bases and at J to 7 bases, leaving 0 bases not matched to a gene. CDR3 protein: CASSGTSGNEQFL. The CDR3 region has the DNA TGTGCCAGCAGTGGGACTAGCGGGAATGAGCAGTTCCTC.

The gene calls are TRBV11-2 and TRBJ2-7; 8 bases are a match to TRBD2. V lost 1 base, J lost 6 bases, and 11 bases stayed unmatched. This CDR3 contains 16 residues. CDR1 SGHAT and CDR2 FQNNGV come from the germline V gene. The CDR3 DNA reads TGTGCCAGCAGCTTAGGGTCGGGGGCGGGAGGCTTCGAGCAGTACTTC. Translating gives CASSLGSGAGGFEQYF.

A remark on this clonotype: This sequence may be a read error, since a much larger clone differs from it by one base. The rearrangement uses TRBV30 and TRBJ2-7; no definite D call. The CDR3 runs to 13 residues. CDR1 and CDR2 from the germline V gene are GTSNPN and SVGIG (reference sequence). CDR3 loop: CTWSIGSSYEQYF. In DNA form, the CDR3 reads TGTACCTGGAGTATCGGCAGCTCCTACGAGCAGTACTTC.

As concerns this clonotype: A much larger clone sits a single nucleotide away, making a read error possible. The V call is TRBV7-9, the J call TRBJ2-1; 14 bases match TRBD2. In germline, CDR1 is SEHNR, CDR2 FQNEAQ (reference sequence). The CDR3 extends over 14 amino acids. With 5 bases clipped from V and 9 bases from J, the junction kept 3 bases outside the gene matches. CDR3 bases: TGTGCCAGCAGCAAGGGACTAGCGGGAGTTGAGCAGTTCTTC. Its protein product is CASSKGLAGVEQFF.

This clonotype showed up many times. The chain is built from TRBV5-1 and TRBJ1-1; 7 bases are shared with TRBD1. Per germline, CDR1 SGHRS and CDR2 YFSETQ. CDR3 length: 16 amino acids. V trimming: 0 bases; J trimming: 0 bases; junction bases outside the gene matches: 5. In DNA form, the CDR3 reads TGCGCCAGCAGCTTGGGGGGGACAGCCTTGAACACTGAAGCTTTCTTT. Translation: CASSLGGTALNTEAFF. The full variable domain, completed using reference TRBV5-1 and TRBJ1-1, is KAGVTQTPRYLIKTRGQQVTLSCSPISGHRSVSWYQQTPGQGLQFLFEYFSETQRNKGNFPGRFSGRQFSNSRSEMNVSTLELGDSALYLCASSLGGTALNTEAFFGQGTRLTVV.

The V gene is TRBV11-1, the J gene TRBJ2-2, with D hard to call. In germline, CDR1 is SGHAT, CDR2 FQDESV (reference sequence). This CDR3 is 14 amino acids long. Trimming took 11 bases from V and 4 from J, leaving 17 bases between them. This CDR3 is CAGGPSLGTGELFF. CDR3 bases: TGTGCCGGCGGACCGAGCCTTGGCACCGGGGAGCTGTTTTTT.

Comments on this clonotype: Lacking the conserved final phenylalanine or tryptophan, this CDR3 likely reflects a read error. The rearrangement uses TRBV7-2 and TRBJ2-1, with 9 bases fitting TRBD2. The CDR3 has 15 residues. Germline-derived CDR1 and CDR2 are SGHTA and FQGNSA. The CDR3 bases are TGTGCCAGCAACTTAATGACTAGCGGTCTCAATGAGCAGTTCTAC. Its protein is CASNLMTSGLNEQFY.

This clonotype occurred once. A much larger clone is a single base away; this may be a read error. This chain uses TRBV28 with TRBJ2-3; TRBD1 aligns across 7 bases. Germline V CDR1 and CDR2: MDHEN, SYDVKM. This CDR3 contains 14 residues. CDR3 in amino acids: CANSFVGGRDTQYF. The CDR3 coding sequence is TGTGCCAACAGTTTTGTAGGGGGCAGAGATACGCAGTATTTT.

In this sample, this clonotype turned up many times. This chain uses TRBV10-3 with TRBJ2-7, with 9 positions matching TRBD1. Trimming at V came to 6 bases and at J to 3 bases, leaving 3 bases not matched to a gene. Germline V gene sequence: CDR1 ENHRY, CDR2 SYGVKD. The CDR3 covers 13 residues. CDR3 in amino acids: CAISWDRDYEQYF. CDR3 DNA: TGTGCCATCAGCTGGGACAGGGACTACGAGCAGTACTTC.

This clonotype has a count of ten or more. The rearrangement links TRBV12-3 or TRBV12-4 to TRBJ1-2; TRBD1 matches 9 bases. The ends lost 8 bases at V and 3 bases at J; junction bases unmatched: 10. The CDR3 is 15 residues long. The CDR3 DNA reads TGTGCCAGCGGACGGACAGGGGCCCCTCACTATGGCTACACCTTC. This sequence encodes CASGRTGAPHYGYTF.

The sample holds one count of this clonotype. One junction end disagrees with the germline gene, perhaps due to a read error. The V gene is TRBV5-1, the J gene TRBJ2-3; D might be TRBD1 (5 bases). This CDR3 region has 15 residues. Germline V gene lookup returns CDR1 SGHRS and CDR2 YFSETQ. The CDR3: CASSFWIDSKDTQYF. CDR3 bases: TGCGCCAGCAGCTTCTGGATAGACAGCAAAGATACGCAGTATTTT.

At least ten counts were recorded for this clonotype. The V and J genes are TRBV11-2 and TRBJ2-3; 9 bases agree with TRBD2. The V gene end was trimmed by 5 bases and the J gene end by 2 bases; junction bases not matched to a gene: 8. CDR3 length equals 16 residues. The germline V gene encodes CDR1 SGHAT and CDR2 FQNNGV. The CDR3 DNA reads TGTGCCAGCAGCCCGCGACTAGCGGAGTTCACAGATACGCAGTATTTT. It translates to CASSPRLAEFTDTQYF.

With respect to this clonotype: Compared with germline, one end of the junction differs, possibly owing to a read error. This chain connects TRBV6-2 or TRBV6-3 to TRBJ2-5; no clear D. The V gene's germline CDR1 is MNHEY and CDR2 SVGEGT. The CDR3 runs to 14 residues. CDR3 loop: CASSYATPRETQNF. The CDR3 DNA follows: TGTGCCAGCAGTTACGCTACCCCCCGAGAGACACAGAACTTC.